This T cell receptor (beta chain) was sequenced in a study of sequential checkpoint blockade in melanoma. Whole-study context: Matched biopsies came pretreatment and at week 13 for some 22 patients.

Findings and limits, study-wide: In arm A, pretreatment tumor clonality was associated with response.

Only in-frame clones appear in the TCRdb table, and some are missing; sequencing was by immunoSEQ multiplex PCR. Found here are 2,500 or so clones, around 29% of them singletons; the top ten hold about 9.4%. Specified treatment: randomized to nivolumab then ipilimumab (arm A) or the reverse (arm B). This CDR3 is built from 15 residues. Germline CDR1 reads SGHNT; CDR2 reads YENEEA. Deletions cut 5 bases from V and 5 bases from J, with 18 bases between. A few counts support this clone. The target antigen is unknown. The receptor was derived from a human donor with melanoma. The sequenced sample was tumor tissue (inferred from file names), obtained from a patient given nivolumab and ipilimumab in sequence. The chain links TRBV11-3 to TRBJ2-5; D could derive from TRBD1 or TRBD2 (6 bases each). CDR3 sequence: CASSTVGGPRETQYF. DNA of the CDR3: TGTGCCAGCAGCACCGTTGGGGGGCCGAGGGAGACCCAGTACTTC.